The next 27 T cell receptor beta chains were all read from a single sample in a study of T-cell memory formation after mild COVID-19 (TCRdb year 2021). Library preparation employed 5' RACE. TCRdb lists the instrument as Illumina NovaSeq 6000. Through fastp at Q25 and MiXCR, TCRdb rebuilt clones from the public reads, retaining in-frame beta chains. Entries are consolidated by CDR3 protein sequence, retaining the most common genes and DNA. The sample profile shows 260,000 or so distinct CDR3 sequences; around 15% of them were found once. The top ten clones comprise approximately 20% of the sample. The sample consisted of PBMCs or a T cell subset sorted from them (not recorded which). The receptors originated from a man between 18 and 29 years old who had mild COVID-19 (a few samples of this study predate the infection). The sample titles of this study are shuffled in the database, so cell type and time point are left out; the donor was told from shared clones.

This clonotype was found many times. The rearrangement links TRBV9 to TRBJ2-6; D not certain. This CDR3 region has 17 residues. The germline V gene has CDR1 SGDLS and CDR2 YYNGEE. V shed 3 bases and J shed 0 bases, with 13 bases lying between them. The DNA of the CDR3 is TGTGCCAGCAGCGGATCACCTTGGATCTCTGGGGCCAACGTCCTGACTTTC. Its protein is CASSGSPWISGANVLTF.

The chain employs TRBV6-2 or TRBV6-3 and TRBJ2-1; D call uncertain. Germline-derived CDR1 and CDR2 are MNHEY and SVGEGT. Trimming took off 2 bases at V and 9 bases at J, with 17 bases between the two ends. The CDR3 has 15 residues. The CDR3: CASSYGERLFSEQFF. The CDR3 DNA reads TGTGCCAGCAGTTACGGCGAGCGTCTGTTCTCTGAGCAGTTCTTC.

The table lists this clonotype with a few counts. J is TRBJ2-3 and V is TRBV12-3 or TRBV12-4, with 13 bases identical to TRBD2. This CDR3 is 16 amino acids long. V was clipped by 6 bases and J by 5 bases; unmatched bases: 8. CDR3 sequence reads: CASRVLAGGPVDTQYF. For the CDR3, the DNA is TGTGCCAGCAGGGTACTAGCGGGGGGGCCGGTAGATACGCAGTATTTT.

In this sample, this clonotype turned up a few times. V usage is TRBV6-1 and J usage is TRBJ1-3; D might be TRBD1 (5 bases). There are 16 residues in the CDR3. Trimming cost V 1 base and J 3 bases, with 13 bases left between them. Germline V lookup: CDR1 MNHNS, CDR2 SASEGT. CDR3 loop: CASSEGDGGSGNTIYF. The DNA of the CDR3 is TGTGCCAGCAGTGAAGGGGACGGGGGAAGTGGAAACACCATATATTTT.

The chain recombines TRBV6-4 with TRBJ2-2; TRBD2 matches 7 bases. Germline V gives CDR1 MRHNA, CDR2 SNTAGT. With 6 bases clipped from V and 6 bases from J, the junction kept 10 bases outside the gene matches. The CDR3 length is 15 residues. The DNA for the CDR3 is TGTGCCAGCAGCCCTAGCGGCGGGTTGGCCGGGGAGCTGTTTTTT. It translates to CASSPSGGLAGELFF.

The chain is built from TRBV9 and TRBJ1-2; D is possibly TRBD1 (6 bases). Germline values: CDR1 SGDLS, CDR2 YYNGEE. V was pared by 6 bases and J by 4 bases, with 19 bases between. There are 15 residues in the CDR3. CDR3 sequence: CASNSDPGGPYGYTF. The CDR3 coding sequence is TGTGCCAGCAATTCCGACCCGGGGGGCCCCTATGGCTACACCTTC.

This clonotype has more than one count but fewer than ten. The chain carries TRBV6-1 and TRBJ1-5; D is ambiguous. CDR1 and CDR2 (germline): MNHNS, SASEGT. The V gene lost 1 base and the J gene lost 0 bases, with 16 bases spanning the gap. The CDR3 has 18 residues. CDR3 sequence reads: CASSEEGPGVYSNQPQHF. CDR3 nucleotide sequence: TGTGCCAGCAGTGAAGAGGGCCCAGGCGTCTATAGCAATCAGCCCCAGCATTTT.

The J gene is TRBJ1-2, the V gene TRBV6-2 or TRBV6-3, with D perhaps TRBD1 (5 bases). Trimming took off 2 bases at V and 6 bases at J, with 13 bases between the two ends. The CDR3 runs to 14 residues. Germline CDR1 MNHEY, CDR2 SVGEGT. The CDR3, as DNA: TGTGCCAGCAGTTACGTGACAGCGCCCGATGGCTACACCTTC. Its translation is CASSYVTAPDGYTF.

The chain combines TRBV20-1 with TRBJ2-1; D possibly corresponds to TRBD2 (7 bases). Trimming took off 5 bases at V and 8 bases at J, with 19 bases between the two ends. Germline-derived CDR1 and CDR2 are DFQATT and SNEGSKA (reference sequence). CDR3 length: 14 residues. CDR3 nucleotides: TGCAGTGCTGTGGGGGGGCCAGATGCCGATGAGCAGTTCTTC. Residues: CSAVGGPDADEQFF.

This sequence joins TRBV20-1 and TRBJ1-5; TRBD1 aligns across 7 bases. The V gene end was trimmed by 4 bases and the J gene end by 0 bases; junction bases not matched to a gene: 9. Germline V gives CDR1 DFQATT, CDR2 SNEGSKA (reference sequence). The CDR3 covers 16 residues. The CDR3 spells CSAINRQGYSNQPQHF. The CDR3 coding sequence is TGCAGTGCTATCAACCGACAGGGCTATAGCAATCAGCCCCAGCATTTT.

This clonotype was counted a few times. This chain joins TRBV4-1 and TRBJ2-7; the D is unclear. Germline V gene sequence: CDR1 MGHRA, CDR2 YSYEKL. V lost 0 bases to trimming and J lost 0 bases, with 6 bases between them. The CDR3 is made up of 14 amino acids. Here the CDR3 DNA reads TGCGCCAGCAGCCAAGACCCCAGCTCCTACGAGCAGTACGTC. It encodes CASSQDPSSYEQYV.

The chain uses TRBV3-1 and TRBJ2-2; no definite D call. Trimming took 1 base from V and 5 from J, leaving 5 bases between them. Per germline, CDR1 LGHDT and CDR2 YNNKEL (reference sequence). The CDR3 runs to 13 residues. The CDR3: CASSQVGTGELFF. In nucleotides, the CDR3 is TGTGCCAGCAGCCAAGTTGGAACCGGGGAGCTGTTTTTT.

This clonotype occurred a few times. The gene calls are TRBV11-2 and TRBJ1-6; D gene uncertain. Germline V CDR1 and CDR2: SGHAT, FQNNGV. The ends were cut back, 3 bases at V and 8 bases at J, with 8 bases in the middle. CDR3 length equals 13 residues. In DNA form, the CDR3 reads TGTGCCAGCAGCTTCAACAGAGATTCACCCCTCCACTTT. This codes for CASSFNRDSPLHF.

The V gene is TRBV7-2, the J gene TRBJ1-2; D may be TRBD1 (6 bases). CDR3 length: 12 residues. The germline gives CDR1 SGHTA, CDR2 FQGNSA. Trimming shortened V by 5 bases and J by 6 bases, and 10 bases separated the two germline ends. This chain's CDR3 is CASSRQGNGYTF. The CDR3 nucleotides are TGTGCCAGCAGCCGTCAGGGGAATGGCTACACCTTC. The whole variable domain, filled in from reference TRBV7-2 and TRBJ1-2, reads GAGVSQSPSNKVTEKGKDVELRCDPISGHTALYWYRQSLGQGLEFLIYFQGNSAPDKSGLPSDRFSAERTGGSVSTLTIQRTQQEDSAVYLCASSRQGNGYTFGSGTRLTVV.

The CDR3 region has the DNA TGTGCCAGCAGTTGGGACAGGGGCAGCACAGATACGCAGTATTTT. Translated: CASSWDRGSTDTQYF. The V call is TRBV6-2 or TRBV6-3, the J call TRBJ2-3; 10 bases map to TRBD1. V shed 4 bases and J 0 bases; nucleotides not matched to a gene: 1. The CDR3 sequence is 15 residues long. The V gene's germline CDR1 is MNHEY and CDR2 SVGEGT.

This sequence joins TRBV5-5 and TRBJ2-3; D unclear. The CDR3 covers 14 residues. Germline CDR1 is SGHKS and CDR2 is YYEKEE (reference sequence). V was shortened by 6 bases and J by 2 bases, with 13 bases between the two germline ends. CDR3 nucleotide sequence: TGTGCCAGCACCCAAATGACCTTCACAGATACGCAGTATTTT. It yields the protein CASTQMTFTDTQYF.

The chain uses TRBV10-3 and TRBJ2-3; D tentatively fits TRBD1 or TRBD2 (6 bases each). CDR1 is ENHRY, CDR2 SYGVKD, per germline. The CDR3 has 14 amino acids. V was trimmed by 7 bases and J by 4 bases, leaving 15 bases between them. CDR3 region: CAIKGGIEPDTQYF. CDR3 nucleotides: TGTGCCATCAAGGGGGGCATAGAACCAGATACGCAGTATTTT.

This clonotype was recorded many times. V and J are TRBV6-2 or TRBV6-3 and TRBJ2-2; 7 bases are shared with TRBD1. Trimming at V came to 8 bases and at J to 2 bases, leaving 5 bases not matched to a gene. The CDR3 is 14 amino acids. From germline, CDR1 is MNHEY and CDR2 SVGEGT. Here the CDR3 reads CASPDRENTGELFF. The CDR3 nucleotides read TGTGCCAGCCCAGACAGGGAAAACACCGGGGAGCTGTTTTTT.

This chain connects TRBV12-3 or TRBV12-4 to TRBJ2-1; the match to TRBD2 covers 12 bases. With V trimmed by 5 bases and J by 5 bases, 4 bases remained unmatched. The CDR3 is 15 amino acids. The CDR3 loop is CASSPRTSGNNEQFF. CDR3 sequence (DNA): TGTGCCAGCAGTCCCCGGACTAGCGGGAACAATGAGCAGTTCTTC.

This chain links TRBV28 with TRBJ1-2; 7 nucleotides agree with TRBD1. Germline lookup yields CDR1 MDHEN and CDR2 SYDVKM. J was trimmed by 3 bases and V by 7 bases; bases with no gene match: 5. The CDR3 runs 13 residues. CDR3 nucleotides: TGTGCCAGCAATACTGGACAGGACTATGGCTACACCTTC. It encodes CASNTGQDYGYTF.

This clonotype has more than one count but fewer than ten. The CDR3 nucleotides are TGTGCCAGCCCTCGGACGGGGAACGGGGAGCTGTTTTTT. Its translation: CASPRTGNGELFF. The chain links TRBV7-2 to TRBJ2-2; weak D call: TRBD2 (5 bases). The CDR3 sequence is 13 residues long. The V end lost 8 bases, the J end lost 7 bases, and 14 bases lay between the germline ends. Germline lookup yields CDR1 SGHTA and CDR2 FQGNSA.

In this sample, this clonotype turned up a few times. This chain joins TRBV5-1 and TRBJ1-6; TRBD1 might be the D (6 bases). This CDR3 comprises 14 residues. CDR1 and CDR2 (germline): SGHRS, YFSETQ. The germline V and J ends were trimmed by 6 bases and 7 bases, with 14 bases remaining between them. The CDR3 is CASTPGGGNSPLHF. The CDR3, as DNA: TGCGCCAGCACCCCCGGCGGGGGCAATTCACCCCTCCACTTT.

In its sample, this clonotype was seen a few times. The chain uses TRBV24-1 and TRBJ1-1; 8 nucleotides agree with TRBD1. CDR1 and CDR2 from the germline V gene are KGHDR and SFDVKD. The CDR3 has 14 amino acids. V lost 7 bases, J lost 0 bases, and 3 bases stayed unmatched. CDR3 sequence (DNA): TGTGCCACCAGGAAGACAGGGGTGAACACTGAAGCTTTCTTT. This codes for CATRKTGVNTEAFF.

This clonotype was detected a few times. J is TRBJ1-1 and V is TRBV12-3 or TRBV12-4; D gene ambiguous. Between the trimmed V and J ends, which lost 4 bases and 0 bases, there was a span of 9 bases. The length of the CDR3 is 14 residues. CDR3 DNA sequence: TGTGCCAGCAGTTACGAGCCTCTGAACACTGAAGCTTTCTTT. Translation gives CASSYEPLNTEAFF.

This clonotype appeared a few times. The chain joins TRBV4-1 to TRBJ2-2, with D possibly TRBD2 on 5 matching bases. The germline V gene encodes CDR1 MGHRA and CDR2 YSYEKL. This CDR3 is 14 amino acids long. The V and J ends lost 2 bases and 13 bases respectively, with 17 bases between them. The CDR3 DNA reads as TGCGCCAGCAGCCAAATGACGAGCGGTATCGGGCTGTTTTTT. This translates into CASSQMTSGIGLFF.

In nucleotides, the CDR3 is TGTGCCAGCAGCTTGGGGCATTCCAATTACGAGCAGTACGTC. Its protein product is CASSLGHSNYEQYV. V usage is TRBV7-8 and J usage is TRBJ2-7; D might be TRBD1 (5 bases). This CDR3 spans 14 amino acids. The germline V gene encodes CDR1 SGHVS and CDR2 FQNEAQ. Trimming removed 3 bases at V and 4 bases at J, with 13 bases between.

In this sample, this clonotype turned up a few times. The rearrangement joins TRBV12-5 to TRBJ1-5; 8 bases fit TRBD1. Trimming cost V 5 bases and J 5 bases; bases outside gene matches: 5. This CDR3 has 14 residues. The germline CDR1 and CDR2 sequences are LGHNT and FRNRAP. The CDR3 is CASGKGQAYQPQHF. CDR3 nucleotide sequence: TGTGCTAGTGGTAAGGGACAGGCATATCAGCCCCAGCATTTT.